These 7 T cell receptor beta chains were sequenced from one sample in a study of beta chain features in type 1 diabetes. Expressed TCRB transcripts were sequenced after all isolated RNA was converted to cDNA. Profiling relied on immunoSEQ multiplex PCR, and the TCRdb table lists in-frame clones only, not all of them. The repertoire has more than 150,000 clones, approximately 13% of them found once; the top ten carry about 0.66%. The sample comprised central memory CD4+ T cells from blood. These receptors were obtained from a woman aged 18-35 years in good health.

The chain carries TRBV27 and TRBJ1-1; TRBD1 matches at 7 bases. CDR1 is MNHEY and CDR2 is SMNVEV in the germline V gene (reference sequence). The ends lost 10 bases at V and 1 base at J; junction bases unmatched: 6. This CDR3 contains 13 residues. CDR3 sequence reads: CATRTGPNTEAFF. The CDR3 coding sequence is TGTGCCACCCGGACAGGCCCGAACACTGAAGCTTTCTTT.

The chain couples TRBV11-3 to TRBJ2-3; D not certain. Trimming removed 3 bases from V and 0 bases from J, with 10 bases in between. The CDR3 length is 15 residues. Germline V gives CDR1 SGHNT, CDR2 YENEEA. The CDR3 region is CASSFTGLSTDTQYF. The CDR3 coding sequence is TGTGCCAGCAGCTTTACGGGTTTGAGCACAGATACGCAGTATTTT.

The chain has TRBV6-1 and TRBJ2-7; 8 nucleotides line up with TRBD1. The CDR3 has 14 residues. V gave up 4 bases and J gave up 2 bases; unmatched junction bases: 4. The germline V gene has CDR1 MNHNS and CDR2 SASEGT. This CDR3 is CASSAGQAAYEQYF. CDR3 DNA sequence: TGTGCCAGCAGTGCGGGACAGGCAGCCTACGAGCAGTACTTC.

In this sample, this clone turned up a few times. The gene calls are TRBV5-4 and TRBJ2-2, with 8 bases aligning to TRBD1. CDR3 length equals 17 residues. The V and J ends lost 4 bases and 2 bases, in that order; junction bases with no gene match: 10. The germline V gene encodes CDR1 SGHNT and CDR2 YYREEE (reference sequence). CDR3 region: CASSQGIQGANTGELFF. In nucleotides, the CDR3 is TGTGCCAGCAGCCAAGGAATCCAGGGGGCTAACACCGGGGAGCTGTTTTTT.

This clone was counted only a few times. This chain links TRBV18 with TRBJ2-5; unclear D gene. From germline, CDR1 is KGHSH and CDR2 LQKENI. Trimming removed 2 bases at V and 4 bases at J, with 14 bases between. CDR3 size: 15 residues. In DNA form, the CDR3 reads TGTGCCAGCTCACCATCATATCTAGAATCAGAGACCCAGTACTTC. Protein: CASSPSYLESETQYF.

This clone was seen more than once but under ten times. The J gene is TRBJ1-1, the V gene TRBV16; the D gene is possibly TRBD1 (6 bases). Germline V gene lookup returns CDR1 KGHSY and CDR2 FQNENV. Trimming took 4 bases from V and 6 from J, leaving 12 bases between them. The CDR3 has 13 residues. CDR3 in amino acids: CASSPDRFSEAFF. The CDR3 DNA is TGTGCCAGCAGCCCCGACAGGTTCTCTGAAGCTTTCTTT.

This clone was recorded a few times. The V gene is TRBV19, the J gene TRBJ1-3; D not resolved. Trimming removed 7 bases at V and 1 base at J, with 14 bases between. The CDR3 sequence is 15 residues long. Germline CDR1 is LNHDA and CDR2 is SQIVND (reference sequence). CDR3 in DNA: TGTGCCAGTACAGCCAAACGAGGGTCTGGAAACACCATATATTTT. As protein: CASTAKRGSGNTIYF.